Below, one T cell receptor beta chain is given with its context. The CDR3 totals 15 residues. Germline lookup yields CDR1 SGDLS and CDR2 YYNGEE. V was shortened by 0 bases and J by 4 bases, with 10 bases between the two germline ends. The data belong to a study of OX40 agonist ivuxolimab in advanced cancers. Using immunoSEQ multiplex PCR, the repertoire was profiled, and TCRdb retains in-frame clones only, with some absent. Altogether under 11,000 clones are present, over 65% being singletons, with the ten largest covering 15% to 20%. The V and J genes are TRBV9 and TRBJ1-4; D is ambiguous. The sample in question was CD4+ or CD8+ T cells sorted from blood, obtained in a trial of the OX40 agonist ivuxolimab. The clonotype comes from an adult with an advanced solid tumor such as melanoma, head and neck, liver or kidney cancer. The CDR3 DNA reads TGTGCCAGCAGCGTAGCTTCCGGAGGTAATGAAAAACTGTTTTTT. Translated: CASSVASGGNEKLFF.